The 15 T cell receptor beta chains below were found in one sample sequenced in a study of blood T cell repertoires in COVID-19. The table came from immunoSEQ multiplex PCR; TCRdb's copy has only in-frame clones and leaves some out. The sample lists about 170,000 clones; around 85% were seen once. The sequenced material came from peripheral blood. These receptors were collected from a man aged 55-75 years who had recovered from COVID-19.

As DNA, the CDR3 is TGTGCCAGCAGGGACACAGGGGGCAGTGCAGAGACCCAGTACTTC. It yields the protein CASRDTGGSAETQYF. This chain uses TRBV7-2 with TRBJ2-5; 9 bases are a match to TRBD1. Germline V gives CDR1 SGHTA, CDR2 FQGNSA. Unmatched junction bases numbered 9, after V lost 6 bases and J lost 4 bases. This CDR3 is 15 amino acids long. Full variable domain (rest looked up from reference TRBV7-2 and TRBJ2-5): GAGVSQSPSNKVTEKGKDVELRCDPISGHTALYWYRQSLGQGLEFLIYFQGNSAPDKSGLPSDRFSAERTGGSVSTLTIQRTQQEDSAVYLCASRDTGGSAETQYFGPGTRLLVL.

The chain couples TRBV3-1 (or the pseudogene TRBV3-2) to TRBJ2-1; maybe TRBD2 (6 bases). The CDR3 runs to 19 residues. Trimming cost V 0 bases and J 0 bases, with 18 bases left between them. From germline, CDR1 is LGHDT and CDR2 YNNKEL (reference sequence). CDR3 bases: TGTGCCAGCAGCCAAGATGGGTGGGTGGGGGGACCCTCCTACAATGAGCAGTTCTTC. This translates into CASSQDGWVGGPSYNEQFF.

The V and J genes are TRBV21-1 and TRBJ2-1; TRBD1, the table's D call, lacks a check against the DNA. TRBV21-1 is labeled a pseudogene. The CDR3 is 16 residues long. CDR3 coding DNA: TGTGCCAGCAGGGGACAGGGGTTTTTCTCCTACAATGAGCAGTTCTTC. It encodes CASRGQGFFSYNEQFF.

This chain's CDR3 is CAISAGLGGELFF. CDR3 in DNA: TGTGCCATCAGTGCGGGGTTAGGAGGGGAGCTGTTTTTT. The rearrangement uses TRBV10-3 and TRBJ2-2, with D possibly being TRBD2 (5 bases). The CDR3 sequence is 13 residues long. Germline lookup yields CDR1 ENHRY and CDR2 SYGVKD. The V and J ends lost 4 bases and 8 bases respectively, with 11 bases between them.

This rearrangement joins TRBV5-1 to TRBJ1-5; D is undetermined. The CDR3 has 13 amino acids. The germline V and J ends were trimmed by 0 bases and 5 bases, with 6 bases remaining between them. Germline V gives CDR1 SGHRS, CDR2 YFSETQ. CDR3 in DNA: TGCGCCAGCAGCTTGGCCCTTGATCAGCCCCAGCATTTT. The encoded protein is CASSLALDQPQHF.

CDR3 DNA sequence: TGTGCCAGCTCACCCCAGGGAGGGCAGACCGGAAACACCATATATTTT. As protein: CASSPQGGQTGNTIYF. The V and J genes are TRBV18 and TRBJ1-3; possible D gene TRBD1, 5 bases. The CDR3 covers 16 residues. CDR1 is KGHSH and CDR2 is LQKENI in the germline V gene. The V gene lost 3 bases and the J gene lost 4 bases, with 16 bases spanning the gap.

This chain links TRBV6-1 with TRBJ1-2; D not certain. Trimming left V 0 bases short and J 5 bases short, with 4 bases between. The CDR3 totals 12 residues. Germline-derived CDR1 and CDR2 are MNHNS and SASEGT. CDR3 region: CASSEASYGYTF. The CDR3 DNA is TGTGCCAGCAGTGAAGCGAGTTATGGCTACACCTTC.

This clone was recorded only once. The rearrangement uses TRBV30 and TRBJ1-1; D gene uncertain. V was cut by 4 bases and J by 9 bases, with 15 bases left in between. The CDR3 extends over 12 amino acids. CDR1 GTSNPN and CDR2 SVGIG come from the germline V gene (reference sequence). The CDR3 region is CAWMRAPRQAFF. For the CDR3, the DNA is TGTGCCTGGATGCGGGCCCCCAGGCAAGCTTTCTTT.

The chain joins TRBV11-2 to TRBJ2-1, with 9 bases identical to TRBD2. Trimming took 5 bases from V and 8 from J; bases not matched to a gene: 7. CDR1 and CDR2 (germline): SGHAT, FQNNGV. This CDR3 contains 14 residues. The CDR3 loop reads CASSPGTSKDEQFF. The CDR3, as DNA: TGTGCCAGCAGCCCCGGGACTAGCAAGGATGAGCAGTTCTTC.

This clone occurred once. V is TRBV7-3 and J is TRBJ2-5; 11 bases fit TRBD1. Germline CDR1 and CDR2: SGHTA and FQGTGA. The CDR3 is made up of 14 amino acids. Trimming took 5 bases from V and 4 from J; bases not matched to a gene: 3. The CDR3: CASSQGQGGETQYF. CDR3 DNA: TGTGCCAGCAGCCAGGGACAGGGGGGAGAGACCCAGTACTTC.

The V and J genes are TRBV7-2 and TRBJ1-6, with D tentatively TRBD1 (5 bases). Germline V gene data show CDR1 as SGHTA and CDR2 as FQGNSA. The CDR3 has 14 amino acids. The ends were cut back, 7 bases at V and 13 bases at J, with 20 bases in the middle. The CDR3 region is CASTRTSEVGPLHF. Here the CDR3 DNA reads TGTGCCAGCACCCGGACATCCGAGGTTGGGCCCCTCCACTTT.

The chain recombines TRBV10-3 with TRBJ2-2; D perhaps matches TRBD1 (8 bases). CDR3 length: 15 residues. V was pared by 4 bases and J by 6 bases, with 15 bases between. Per germline, CDR1 ENHRY and CDR2 SYGVKD. CDR3 DNA sequence: TGTGCCATCAGTGGTAACAGGGGGGGCGCCGGGGAGCTGTTTTTT. Translated: CAISGNRGGAGELFF.

The chain joins TRBV7-3 to TRBJ2-1; D might be TRBD2 (5 bases). V was trimmed by 5 bases and J by 2 bases, leaving 13 bases between them. The CDR3 has 15 amino acids. Germline lookup yields CDR1 SGHTA and CDR2 FQGTGA. CDR3 DNA sequence: TGTGCCAGCAGCCCAAACATGAGGGCCTACAATGAGCAGTTCTTC. This codes for CASSPNMRAYNEQFF.

The gene calls are TRBV5-4 and TRBJ2-3; 7 nucleotides line up with TRBD2. Germline-derived CDR1 and CDR2 are SGHNT and YYREEE (reference sequence). Trimming removed 1 base from V and 6 bases from J; junction bases left unmatched: 2. The CDR3 totals 13 residues. The CDR3 spells CASSLRGGDTQYF. DNA for the CDR3: TGTGCCAGCAGCTTGCGGGGAGGGGATACGCAGTATTTT.

The chain carries TRBV5-1 and TRBJ1-4; 8 bases line up with TRBD1. J gave up 8 bases and V 2 bases, and 8 bases lay outside the gene matches. Germline V gene data show CDR1 as SGHRS and CDR2 as YFSETQ. This CDR3 spans 15 amino acids. CDR3 protein: CASSFDRGEEEKLFF. For the CDR3, the DNA is TGCGCCAGCAGCTTCGACAGGGGTGAGGAGGAAAAACTGTTTTTT.